This passage covers 21 T cell receptor beta chains from one sample sequenced in a study of blood T cell repertoires in COVID-19. Libraries were prepared by immunoSEQ multiplex PCR; TCRdb keeps only in-frame clonotypes and omits some of them. This table has under 170,000 clones, 65% to 90% appearing once. Input material: peripheral blood. The receptors shown here come from a man aged 70-80 years with acute or convalescent COVID-19.

The table lists this clone with a count of one. The chain couples TRBV10-3 to TRBJ2-7, with TRBD1 matching over 7 bases. Losses at the gene ends were 3 bases for V and 0 bases for J; bases not matched to a gene: 8. Germline V gene data show CDR1 as ENHRY and CDR2 as SYGVKD. The CDR3 runs 16 residues. The CDR3 DNA is TGTGCCATCAGTGATTCGGCAGGGGGACCCTCCTACGAGCAGTACTTC. Translated: CAISDSAGGPSYEQYF.

This clone has just one count. The chain joins TRBV5-5 to TRBJ2-1; D unclear. Trimming left V 1 base short and J 0 bases short, with 8 bases between. There are 15 residues in the CDR3. In germline, CDR1 is SGHKS, CDR2 YYEKEE (reference sequence). The CDR3 coding sequence is TGTGCCAGCAGCTTGAACCCCAGCTCCTACAATGAGCAGTTCTTC. It translates to CASSLNPSSYNEQFF.

The rearrangement links TRBV4-3 to TRBJ1-3; D not resolved. CDR3 length: 14 residues. Trimming took off 1 base at V and 2 bases at J, with 6 bases between the two ends. Germline V gene lookup returns CDR1 LGHNA and CDR2 YSLEER. The CDR3: CASSQGSTGNTIYF. CDR3 nucleotides: TGCGCCAGCAGCCAAGGTTCAACTGGAAACACCATATATTTT.

The chain is built from TRBV9 and TRBJ2-4; D may be TRBD2 (5 bases). The V gene's germline CDR1 is SGDLS and CDR2 YYNGEE. The CDR3 sequence is 16 residues long. Trimming took 3 bases from V and 0 from J, leaving 13 bases between them. CDR3 in DNA: TGTGCCAGCAGCGAGGGCGAGGGCCTAGCCAAAAACATTCAGTACTTC. Its protein product is CASSEGEGLAKNIQYF.

The rearrangement uses TRBV4-3 and TRBJ1-2; TRBD1 agrees at 8 bases. CDR1 LGHNA and CDR2 YSLEER come from the germline V gene. Trimming took 0 bases from V and 9 from J; bases not matched to a gene: 15. CDR3 length: 17 residues. The CDR3 is CASSQDGGPGQVIRYTF. The CDR3 bases are TGCGCCAGCAGCCAAGACGGGGGGCCGGGACAGGTGATCCGCTACACCTTC.

The CDR3 region is CASRSTGGHYGYTF. In DNA form, the CDR3 reads TGTGCCAGCAGGTCCACAGGGGGCCACTATGGCTACACCTTC. V usage is TRBV28 and J usage is TRBJ1-2; 9 bases are a match to TRBD1. Germline V gives CDR1 MDHEN, CDR2 SYDVKM. This CDR3 contains 14 residues. The V segment lost 6 bases and the J segment 3 bases; nucleotides outside the gene matches: 5.

The chain carries TRBV11-1 and TRBJ2-1; D is unresolved. Germline CDR1 SGHAT, CDR2 FQDESV (reference sequence). CDR3 length equals 14 residues. The V end lost 1 base, the J end lost 0 bases, and 4 bases lay between the germline ends. The CDR3 loop reads CASSLVSSYNEQFF. The CDR3 DNA is TGTGCCAGCAGCTTAGTTAGCTCCTACAATGAGCAGTTCTTC.

This chain links TRBV7-2 with TRBJ2-7; 7 bases are shared with TRBD2. Germline V lookup: CDR1 SGHTA, CDR2 FQGNSA. The junction had 11 bases not matched to a gene; V was cut back by 6 bases and J by 6 bases. This CDR3 is 14 amino acids long. In DNA form, the CDR3 reads TGTGCCAGCAGTTTAAATGCGGGAGCCCGCGAGCAGTACTTC. This gives the protein CASSLNAGAREQYF. Supplemented by reference TRBV7-2 and TRBJ2-7, the full variable domain reads GAGVSQSPSNKVTEKGKDVELRCDPISGHTALYWYRQSLGQGLEFLIYFQGNSAPDKSGLPSDRFSAERTGGSVSTLTIQRTQQEDSAVYLCASSLNAGAREQYFGPGTRLTVT.

The chain carries TRBV6-5 and TRBJ2-1; 8 bases are shared with TRBD1. CDR1 and CDR2 (germline): MNHEY, SVGAGI. The CDR3 length is 13 residues. V shed 7 bases and J 5 bases; nucleotides not matched to a gene: 4. Here the CDR3 DNA reads TGTGCCAGCAATCCGACAGGGGACAATGAGCAGTTCTTC. Its translation: CASNPTGDNEQFF.

This chain joins TRBV24-1 and TRBJ2-5, with 11 bases aligning to TRBD1. After removal of 4 bases from V and 5 bases from J, the junction contained 8 bases not matched to a gene. Germline assignment: CDR1 KGHDR and CDR2 SFDVKD. The CDR3 loop spans 16 amino acids. CDR3 loop: CATSEGGQGAFETQYF. The DNA of the CDR3 is TGTGCCACCAGTGAGGGTGGACAGGGGGCTTTTGAGACCCAGTACTTC.

The chain carries TRBV3-1 (or the pseudogene TRBV3-2) and TRBJ2-7; a possible D gene is TRBD1 (6 bases). Germline CDR1 and CDR2: LGHDT and YNNKEL (reference sequence). The CDR3 has 14 residues. V shed 3 bases and J shed 3 bases, with 12 bases lying between them. This CDR3 is CASSHTPGDYEQYF. The CDR3, as DNA: TGTGCCAGCAGCCATACCCCAGGGGACTACGAGCAGTACTTC.

The chain combines TRBV6-6 with TRBJ2-3; the match to TRBD2 covers 13 bases. From germline, CDR1 is MNHNY and CDR2 SVGAGI (reference sequence). Trimming cost V 5 bases and J 4 bases; bases outside gene matches: 3. The CDR3 covers 15 residues. CDR3 in amino acids: CASSPGLAGADTQYF. CDR3 sequence (DNA): TGTGCCAGCAGTCCAGGACTAGCGGGAGCAGATACGCAGTATTTT.

The V call is TRBV4-3, the J call TRBJ1-2; a possible D gene is TRBD1 (6 bases). Trimming cost V 0 bases and J 2 bases, with 10 bases left between them. This CDR3 is built from 15 residues. Germline CDR1 and CDR2: LGHNA and YSLEER. CDR3 sequence: CASSQEFTGNYGYTF. The CDR3 DNA reads TGCGCCAGCAGCCAAGAATTCACAGGGAACTATGGCTACACCTTC.

This chain joins TRBV19 and TRBJ1-5, with a tentative D call TRBD1 (5 bases). The CDR3 is made up of 17 amino acids. With 6 bases removed from V and 3 bases from J, the gap between germline ends came to 21 bases. Germline CDR1 reads LNHDA; CDR2 reads SQIVND (reference sequence). The CDR3 nucleotides read TGTGCCAGTAGCCCTGCCCAGGGTTCCCATATCAATCAGCCCCAGCATTTT. Protein product: CASSPAQGSHINQPQHF. Filled out from reference TRBV19 and TRBJ1-5, the complete variable domain reads DGGITQSPKYLFRKEGQNVTLSCEQNLNHDAMYWYRQDPGQGLRLIYYSQIVNDFQKGDIAEGYSVSREKKESFPLTVTSAQKNPTAFYLCASSPAQGSHINQPQHFGDGTRLSIL.

The gene calls are TRBV3-1 (or the pseudogene TRBV3-2) and TRBJ2-7, with D unresolved. The CDR3 length is 15 residues. Germline V gene data show CDR1 as LGHDT and CDR2 as YNNKEL (reference sequence). Trimming took 7 bases from V and 1 from J, leaving 17 bases between them. CDR3 in DNA: TGTGCCAGCATATCTCGCCCTCATGCGTCCTACGAGCAGTACTTC. This gives the protein CASISRPHASYEQYF.

V gene TRBV5-5 combines with J gene TRBJ1-5; tentative D call: TRBD1 (5 bases). The V end lost 2 bases, the J end lost 4 bases, and 10 bases lay between the germline ends. The germline V gene encodes CDR1 SGHKS and CDR2 YYEKEE (reference sequence). There are 14 residues in the CDR3. CDR3 protein: CASSLQEGNQPQHF. Here the CDR3 DNA reads TGTGCCAGCAGCTTACAGGAAGGGAATCAGCCCCAGCATTTT.

J is TRBJ2-7 and V is TRBV25-1; the D gene is possibly TRBD2 (6 bases). Trimming removed 4 bases from V and 0 bases from J, with 13 bases in between. Looked up from germline, CDR1 is MGHDK and CDR2 is SYGVNS. The CDR3 totals 15 residues. In DNA form, the CDR3 reads TGTGCCAGCAGTGGTGCGGGGCCTAGCTCCTACGAGCAGTACTTC. Translating it yields CASSGAGPSSYEQYF.

The chain carries TRBV5-4 and TRBJ1-3; possibly TRBD1 for D (5 bases). This CDR3 spans 15 amino acids. V was pared by 0 bases and J by 2 bases, with 9 bases between. Germline V gene lookup returns CDR1 SGHNT and CDR2 YYREEE (reference sequence). DNA for the CDR3: TGTGCCAGCAGCTTGGCCCGGGGGGCTGGAAACACCATATATTTT. Translated, it gives CASSLARGAGNTIYF.

The rearrangement joins TRBV7-3 to TRBJ2-2, with TRBD2 matching 7 bases. Trimming took 1 base from V and 6 from J; bases not matched to a gene: 11. The CDR3 spans 17 residues. CDR1 and CDR2 (germline): SGHTA, FQGTGA. The CDR3 here is CASSLIRPSGNSGELFF. For the CDR3, the DNA is TGTGCCAGCAGCTTAATAAGGCCTAGCGGAAACTCCGGGGAGCTGTTTTTT.

V gene TRBV13 combines with J gene TRBJ2-1; 7 nucleotides line up with TRBD2. The CDR3 extends over 16 amino acids. Germline V gene lookup returns CDR1 PRHDT and CDR2 FYEKMQ (reference sequence). The trim removed 6 bases at V and 0 bases at J, leaving 8 bases unmatched. The DNA for the CDR3 is TGTGCCAGCAGTTCCAGCGGGACCCGCTCCTACAATGAGCAGTTCTTC. It specifies CASSSSGTRSYNEQFF.

The chain employs TRBV6-6 and TRBJ2-7, with D perhaps TRBD1 (5 bases). The CDR3 extends over 12 amino acids. Trimming removed 5 bases at V and 4 bases at J, with 9 bases between. Germline values: CDR1 MNHNY, CDR2 SVGAGI (reference sequence). CDR3 coding DNA: TGTGCCAGCAGTACCTCAGGGTACGAGCAGTACTTC. Translation gives CASSTSGYEQYF.